A single sample is the source of the 32 T cell receptor beta chains below, sequenced in a study of T cell repertoires in cytomegalovirus infection. TCRdb itself ran the reads through MiXCR, one entry per CDR3 protein. The sample has 60,000 to 75,000 distinct CDR3 sequences; 3% to 4.5% are singletons. Sequencing was performed on PBMCs. These receptors came from a human donor in good health (CMV status not recorded). Some clones in this sample may be carry-over from other donors' samples.

There are many counts of this clonotype. This chain connects TRBV7-6 to TRBJ1-6, with 8 bases identical to TRBD1. Trimming removed 5 bases from V and 7 bases from J; junction bases left unmatched: 4. Looked up from germline, CDR1 is SGHVS and CDR2 is FNYEAQ. The CDR3 covers 14 residues. The CDR3 region is CASSSDRGNSPLHF. The CDR3, as DNA: TGTGCCAGCAGCAGCGACAGGGGAAATTCACCCCTCCACTTT.

This clonotype was counted ten times or more. The chain uses TRBV20-1 and TRBJ1-5; a weak D match, TRBD1 (5 bases). The CDR3 covers 13 residues. Germline CDR1 and CDR2: DFQATT and SNEGSKA (reference sequence). The V end lost 3 bases, the J end lost 5 bases, and 11 bases lay between the germline ends. The CDR3 DNA follows: TGCAGTGCTAGTCTTGGGGGGGATCAGCCCCAGCATTTT. Translated: CSASLGGDQPQHF.

This clonotype was found many times. The rearrangement links TRBV7-2 to TRBJ2-7; 9 nucleotides line up with TRBD2. The CDR3 length is 19 residues. The V gene's germline CDR1 is SGHTA and CDR2 FQGNSA. The V segment lost 3 bases and the J segment 0 bases; nucleotides outside the gene matches: 15. The CDR3 loop is CASSLLGRFRSGSSYEQYF. CDR3 DNA: TGTGCCAGCAGCTTGTTAGGGCGGTTTCGTAGCGGGAGCTCCTACGAGCAGTACTTC.

Ten or more counts support this clonotype. The chain links TRBV7-2 to TRBJ1-3; a possible D gene is TRBD1 (5 bases). Trimming removed 2 bases from V and 0 bases from J, with 11 bases in between. Germline CDR1 and CDR2: SGHTA and FQGNSA. This CDR3 spans 16 amino acids. The CDR3 DNA reads as TGTGCCAGCAGCTTACAGGGACTGGGCTCTGGAAACACCATATATTTT. Translating gives CASSLQGLGSGNTIYF.

This clonotype was counted many times. V is TRBV6-1 and J is TRBJ2-7; tentative D call: TRBD1 (6 bases). Germline CDR1 and CDR2: MNHNS and SASEGT. Trimming left V 6 bases short and J 1 base short, with 10 bases between. CDR3 length: 13 amino acids. The CDR3 DNA reads TGTGCCAGCAGAACAGGACAGTCCTACGAGCAGTACTTC. Protein sequence: CASRTGQSYEQYF.

This clonotype has a count of ten or more. V is TRBV4-3 and J is TRBJ2-3; no definite D call. Germline CDR1 reads LGHNA; CDR2 reads YSLEER. V was clipped by 0 bases and J by 2 bases, with 12 bases between them. This CDR3 spans 16 amino acids. This CDR3 is CASSQDTLGTTDTQYF. In DNA, the CDR3 is TGCGCCAGCAGCCAAGACACTCTCGGAACCACAGATACGCAGTATTTT.

This clonotype was seen a handful of times. The chain is built from TRBV20-1 and TRBJ1-1, with D perhaps matching TRBD1 (5 bases). The germline V gene encodes CDR1 DFQATT and CDR2 SNEGSKA (reference sequence). The CDR3 runs 14 residues. Trimming removed 5 bases at V and 1 base at J, with 14 bases between. The CDR3 bases are TGCAGTGCTGAGGGAGGGGTTAAGAACACTGAAGCTTTCTTT. This sequence encodes CSAEGGVKNTEAFF.

This clonotype appeared many times. Its ends do not fully match the called genes, so a read error is possible. The genes are TRBV7-2 and TRBJ1-4; 10 bases agree with TRBD1. This CDR3 region has 10 residues. The germline V gene encodes CDR1 SGHTA and CDR2 FQGNSA. The CDR3 is CASSNPGQGF. Here the CDR3 DNA reads TGTGCCAGCAGCAATCCGGGACAGGGGTTT.

This chain uses TRBV28 with TRBJ2-3; TRBD2 aligns across 9 bases. The CDR3 extends over 15 amino acids. V lost 7 bases to trimming and J lost 0 bases; unmatched junction nucleotides: 5. Germline V gene sequence: CDR1 MDHEN, CDR2 SYDVKM. CDR3 in DNA: TGTGCCAGCACGACTAGCGGTTTTAGCACAGATACGCAGTATTTT. Residues: CASTTSGFSTDTQYF.

This clonotype was counted many times. The J gene is TRBJ2-7, the V gene TRBV7-2; D gene uncertain. CDR1 SGHTA and CDR2 FQGNSA come from the germline V gene. The V gene lost 1 base and the J gene lost 2 bases, with 9 bases spanning the gap. There are 14 residues in the CDR3. Here the CDR3 DNA reads TGTGCCAGCAGCTTAGGCCATCCCCCCTACGAGCAGTACTTC. It encodes CASSLGHPPYEQYF.

This clonotype was detected ten times or more. The chain uses TRBV7-2 and TRBJ1-5; 10 bases match TRBD1. V lost 5 bases and J lost 7; bases outside the gene matches: 8. This CDR3 has 15 amino acids. Germline V gene sequence: CDR1 SGHTA, CDR2 FQGNSA. The CDR3 spells CASSRDRGWGQPQHF. The CDR3 nucleotides are TGTGCCAGCAGCCGGGACAGGGGATGGGGCCAGCCCCAGCATTTT.

This clonotype occurred many times. The chain is built from TRBV7-9 and TRBJ1-1, with D possibly matching TRBD1 (5 bases). Germline V gives CDR1 SEHNR, CDR2 FQNEAQ (reference sequence). The length of the CDR3 is 17 residues. V lost 1 base and J lost 0, with 15 bases in between. The CDR3 reads CASSLGIDSLLNTEAFF. The CDR3 DNA follows: TGTGCCAGCAGCTTAGGAATTGACAGCCTATTGAACACTGAAGCTTTCTTT. Using reference TRBV7-9 and TRBJ1-1 for the parts outside the CDR3, the full variable domain is DTGVSQNPRHKITKRGQNVTFRCDPISEHNRLYWYRQTLGQGPEFLTYFQNEAQLEKSRLLSDRFSAERPKGSFSTLEIQRTEQGDSAMYLCASSLGIDSLLNTEAFFGQGTRLTVV.

This clonotype has at least ten counts. This chain joins TRBV6-8 and TRBJ2-7; a possible D gene is TRBD2 (5 bases). Trimming took off 5 bases at V and 5 bases at J, with 13 bases between the two ends. The CDR3 totals 13 residues. Looked up from germline, CDR1 is MNHGY and CDR2 is SAAAGT. The CDR3 bases are TGTGCCAGCAGTCCCGGGGTGAGGCACGAGCAGTACTTC. Translation gives CASSPGVRHEQYF.

This clonotype was observed many times. The chain joins TRBV19 to TRBJ1-3; 7 nucleotides align to TRBD1. After removal of 6 bases from V and 2 bases from J, the junction contained 4 bases not matched to a gene. Germline V gene lookup returns CDR1 LNHDA and CDR2 SQIVND (reference sequence). The CDR3 runs 14 residues. The CDR3 here is CASRPGTAGNTIYF. Here the CDR3 DNA reads TGTGCCAGTAGACCCGGGACAGCTGGAAACACCATATATTTT.

This clonotype appeared many times. The rearrangement uses TRBV19 and TRBJ1-1; 7 bases line up with TRBD1. The V and J ends lost 5 bases and 4 bases, in that order; junction bases with no gene match: 10. The length of the CDR3 is 15 residues. Germline V gives CDR1 LNHDA, CDR2 SQIVND (reference sequence). The CDR3 loop reads CASSFQGGGGTEAFF. CDR3 nucleotide sequence: TGTGCCAGTAGTTTCCAGGGGGGGGGTGGCACTGAAGCTTTCTTT.

The gene calls are TRBV5-6 and TRBJ1-1; D is unclear. Germline V lookup: CDR1 SGHDT, CDR2 YYEEEE. V lost 2 bases to trimming and J lost 4 bases, with 15 bases between them. This CDR3 is 15 amino acids long. CDR3 sequence reads: CASSFSDLVGTEAFF. DNA for the CDR3: TGTGCCAGCAGCTTTTCCGACCTGGTTGGCACTGAAGCTTTCTTT.

In its sample, this clonotype was seen many times. V is TRBV7-9 and J is TRBJ2-1; 7 positions agree with TRBD2. Per germline, CDR1 SEHNR and CDR2 FQNEAQ (reference sequence). With 2 bases clipped from V and 7 bases from J, the junction kept 8 bases outside the gene matches. The CDR3 covers 15 residues. The CDR3 reads CASSLKPGGGNEQFF. CDR3 nucleotides: TGTGCCAGCAGCTTAAAACCGGGAGGAGGAAATGAGCAGTTCTTC.

In this sample, this clonotype turned up many times. The chain recombines TRBV20-1 with TRBJ2-7, with 10 bases lining up with TRBD2. Germline assignment: CDR1 DFQATT and CDR2 SNEGSKA (reference sequence). V was clipped by 1 base and J by 3 bases; unmatched bases: 3. The CDR3 extends over 14 amino acids. CDR3 sequence (DNA): TGCAGTGCTAGAGGACTAGCGGGCCACTACGAGCAGTACTTC. It is translated as CSARGLAGHYEQYF.

This clonotype was counted at least ten times. CDR3 residues: CASRRWAEGTQYF. For the CDR3, the DNA is TGTGCCAGCAGACGATGGGCGGAGGGGACCCAGTACTTC. This chain links TRBV27 with TRBJ2-5, with D possibly being TRBD2 (6 bases). Between the trimmed V and J ends, which lost 6 bases and 7 bases, there was a span of 15 bases. This CDR3 spans 13 amino acids. The germline gives CDR1 MNHEY, CDR2 SMNVEV (reference sequence).

This clonotype was seen at least ten times. The chain is built from TRBV7-2 and TRBJ1-1, with 8 bases identical to TRBD1. This CDR3 has 16 residues. After removal of 6 bases from V and 0 bases from J, the junction contained 9 bases not matched to a gene. In germline, CDR1 is SGHTA, CDR2 FQGNSA. CDR3 in amino acids: CASRPTGGFMNTEAFF. Here the CDR3 DNA reads TGTGCCAGCAGACCAACAGGGGGATTTATGAACACTGAAGCTTTCTTT.

This clonotype was detected many times. V gene TRBV5-6 combines with J gene TRBJ2-2, with no clear D. The CDR3 has 15 residues. CDR1 and CDR2 from the germline V gene are SGHDT and YYEEEE. The V end was cut by 0 bases, the J end by 2 bases, with 8 bases between. The CDR3 region is CASSLVGENTGELFF. CDR3 sequence (DNA): TGTGCCAGCAGCTTGGTTGGGGAAAACACCGGGGAGCTGTTTTTT.

This clonotype was counted many times. V is TRBV7-2 and J is TRBJ2-3; D possibly uses TRBD1 or TRBD2 (6 bases each). In germline, CDR1 is SGHTA, CDR2 FQGNSA. The CDR3 extends over 14 amino acids. Trimming left V 2 bases short and J 9 bases short, with 15 bases between. CDR3 protein: CASSLRGPPVTQYF. CDR3 nucleotide sequence: TGTGCCAGCAGCTTACGGGGGCCCCCGGTGACGCAGTATTTT.

This clonotype was observed at least ten times. One junction end does not reproduce the germline sequence, and a read error may be involved. The chain uses TRBV7-8 and TRBJ2-4; 7 positions agree with TRBD1. Germline assignment: CDR1 SGHVS and CDR2 FQNEAQ. The CDR3 runs to 14 residues. CDR3 bases: TGTGCCAGCAGCTTGAAAGCGTCGACAGGGCCAATAAACTTC. The encoded protein is CASSLKASTGPINF.

As regards this clonotype: A read error may be the cause here, since a much bigger clone is one base away. The CDR3: CASSWRLAGAEQYF. The CDR3 DNA follows: TGTGCCAGCAGCTGGAGACTAGCGGGAGCCGAGCAGTACTTC. The chain links TRBV7-4 to TRBJ2-7; 12 bases match TRBD2. V lost 4 bases and J lost 6; bases outside the gene matches: 4. This CDR3 has 14 amino acids. The germline V gene encodes CDR1 SGHVT and CDR2 SQSDAQ.

This clonotype showed up many times. The V gene is TRBV6-2 or TRBV6-3, the J gene TRBJ1-6, with 7 bases lining up with TRBD1. V trimming: 6 bases; J trimming: 7 bases; junction bases outside the gene matches: 9. Germline-derived CDR1 and CDR2 are MNHEY and SVGEGT. The CDR3 is 15 amino acids. In nucleotides, the CDR3 is TGTGCCAGCAGCAACCCCGTGACAGGGAATTCACCCCTCCACTTT. This sequence encodes CASSNPVTGNSPLHF.

This clonotype was counted at least ten times. The gene calls are TRBV6-6 and TRBJ2-7; D gene uncertain. This CDR3 is built from 14 residues. Trimming pared 3 bases from V and 3 bases from J, leaving 12 bases between. CDR1 is MNHNY, CDR2 SVGAGI, per germline (reference sequence). As DNA, the CDR3 is TGTGCCAGCAGTTATGGGATAAGAAACTACGAGCAGTACTTC. It encodes CASSYGIRNYEQYF.

This clonotype has a handful of counts. This chain connects TRBV20-1 to TRBJ2-7, with a weak D call TRBD1 (6 bases). V was trimmed by 6 bases and J by 1 base, leaving 10 bases between them. Germline CDR1 is DFQATT and CDR2 is SNEGSKA (reference sequence). This CDR3 has 12 amino acids. The chain's CDR3 is CSASGQSYEQYF. CDR3 sequence (DNA): TGCAGTGCCTCCGGACAGTCCTACGAGCAGTACTTC.

Many counts were recorded for this clonotype. The chain is built from TRBV7-2 and TRBJ1-1; D uncertain. V was clipped by 5 bases and J by 4 bases, with 17 bases between them. CDR1 and CDR2 (germline): SGHTA, FQGNSA. The CDR3 is made up of 15 amino acids. The CDR3 loop reads CASSLLDLTVTEAFF. For the CDR3, the DNA is TGTGCCAGCAGCCTCCTGGACCTTACCGTCACTGAAGCTTTCTTT. Supplemented by reference TRBV7-2 and TRBJ1-1, the full variable domain reads GAGVSQSPSNKVTEKGKDVELRCDPISGHTALYWYRQSLGQGLEFLIYFQGNSAPDKSGLPSDRFSAERTGGSVSTLTIQRTQQEDSAVYLCASSLLDLTVTEAFFGQGTRLTVV.

In its sample, this clonotype was seen many times. The rearrangement links TRBV28 to TRBJ2-7; TRBD1 matches 9 bases. The CDR3 sequence is 15 residues long. Trimming at V came to 5 bases and at J to 6 bases, leaving 11 bases not matched to a gene. CDR1 is MDHEN, CDR2 SYDVKM, per germline. The CDR3 here is CASSATGTGKAEQYF. As DNA, the CDR3 is TGTGCCAGCAGTGCCACCGGGACAGGGAAGGCCGAGCAGTACTTC.

In this sample, this clonotype turned up many times. This chain uses TRBV7-8 with TRBJ1-1; D is perhaps TRBD1 (6 bases). The CDR3 contains 11 residues. CDR1 and CDR2 from the germline V gene are SGHVS and FQNEAQ. Trimming shortened V by 4 bases and J by 11 bases, and 11 bases separated the two germline ends. CDR3 region: CASSYEGDAFF. In nucleotides, the CDR3 is TGTGCCAGCAGCTACGAGGGGGACGCTTTCTTT. Full variable domain (outside the CDR3, taken from reference TRBV7-8 and TRBJ1-1): GAGVSQSPRYKVAKRGQDVALRCDPISGHVSLFWYQQALGQGPEFLTYFQNEAQLDKSGLPSDRFFAERPEGSVSTLKIQRTQQEDSAVYLCASSYEGDAFFGQGTRLTVV.

In this sample, this clonotype turned up many times. The chain is built from TRBV28 and TRBJ1-2; D is perhaps TRBD1 (6 bases). Trimming took 6 bases from V and 0 from J, leaving 14 bases between them. Germline CDR1 reads MDHEN; CDR2 reads SYDVKM. The CDR3 is 15 residues long. For the CDR3, the DNA is TGTGCCAGCAGACATACAGGGCCAACTAACTATGGCTACACCTTC. Translating gives CASRHTGPTNYGYTF.

The gene calls are TRBV6-6 and TRBJ1-5; D is unclear. The CDR3 loop spans 12 amino acids. V was cut by 0 bases and J by 6 bases, with 3 bases left in between. The germline gives CDR1 MNHNY, CDR2 SVGAGI (reference sequence). Here the CDR3 reads CASSYSSQPQHF. CDR3 DNA sequence: TGTGCCAGCAGTTACTCGAGTCAGCCCCAGCATTTT.